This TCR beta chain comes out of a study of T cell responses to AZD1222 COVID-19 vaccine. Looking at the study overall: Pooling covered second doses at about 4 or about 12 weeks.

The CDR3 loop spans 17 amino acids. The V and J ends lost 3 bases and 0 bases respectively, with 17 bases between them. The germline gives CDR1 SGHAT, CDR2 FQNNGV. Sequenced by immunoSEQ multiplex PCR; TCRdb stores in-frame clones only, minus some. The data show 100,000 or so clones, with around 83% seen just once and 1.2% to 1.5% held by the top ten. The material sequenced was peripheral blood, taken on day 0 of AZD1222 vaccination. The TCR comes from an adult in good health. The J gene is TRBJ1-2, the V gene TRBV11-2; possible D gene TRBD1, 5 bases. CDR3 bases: TGTGCCAGCAGCTTGTCCAGGGCTCACCCAGCTAACTATGGCTACACCTTC. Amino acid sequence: CASSLSRAHPANYGYTF.